A selection of T cell receptor beta chains follows, all from one sample in a study of blood T cell repertoires in COVID-19. TCRdb's table, derived via immunoSEQ multiplex PCR, lists solely in-frame clones and lacks some. The table has over 400,000 clones, approximately 88% seen once. The sequenced sample was peripheral blood. The receptors derive from a woman aged 45 to 65 with COVID-19, enrolled during active disease. Each CDR3 is given with its conserved first and last residue. D genes are given only for firm matches. For some rows the clone size is stated as once, few or many, or as a class when expanded; others skip it.

TRBV13	.	TRBJ1-2	.	CASSLQVTGYGYTF	TGTGCCAGCAGCCTCCAGGTCACTGGCTATGGCTACACCTTC
TRBV2	TRBD1	TRBJ2-7	once	CASSWTGTLYEQYF	TGTGCCAGCAGCTGGACAGGGACTCTCTACGAGCAGTACTTC
TRBV12-3/TRBV12-4	.	TRBJ1-2	.	CASSLGRGDGYTF	TGTGCCAGCAGTTTGGGCAGGGGAGATGGCTACACCTTC
TRBV6-1	.	TRBJ2-3	.	CASSEVATDTQYF	TGTGCCAGCAGTGAAGTAGCAACAGATACGCAGTATTTT
TRBV5-1	TRBD1	TRBJ2-2	.	CASSKRQGNTGELFF	TGCGCCAGCAGCAAAAGACAGGGGAACACCGGGGAGCTGTTTTTT
TRBV9	.	TRBJ2-2	.	CASSVADTGELFF	TGTGCCAGCAGCGTAGCCGACACCGGGGAGCTGTTTTTT
TRBV13	.	TRBJ1-1	.	CASSLRGGNTEAFF	TGTGCCAGCAGCCTGCGCGGAGGGAACACTGAAGCTTTCTTT
TRBV5-1	.	TRBJ2-7	.	CASSPGIGSLSYEQYF	TGCGCCAGCAGCCCTGGTATAGGGAGCCTCTCCTACGAGCAGTACTTC
TRBV6-5	TRBD1	TRBJ2-1	.	CASTRDSKGLNEQFF	TGTGCCAGCACTCGGGACAGCAAGGGCCTCAATGAGCAGTTCTTC
TRBV7-8	.	TRBJ1-1	few	CASSRLGGNDAFF	TGTGCCAGCAGCCGTCTTGGCGGGAATGACGCTTTCTTT
TRBV7-9	.	TRBJ2-1	.	CASSLYRAHDEQFF	TGTGCCAGCAGCTTATACAGGGCTCACGATGAGCAGTTCTTC
TRBV5-1	TRBD1	TRBJ1-1	.	CASSPGQGRVGMNTEAFF	TGCGCCAGCAGCCCGGGACAGGGGAGGGTTGGGATGAACACTGAAGCTTTCTTT
TRBV24-1	.	TRBJ2-5	.	CATEGGFQETQYF	TGTGCCACGGAGGGGGGGTTCCAAGAGACCCAGTACTTC
TRBV30	TRBD1	TRBJ1-2	.	CAQDEGRQGRNTF	TGTGCCCAAGATGAGGGCCGACAGGGACGAAACACCTTC
TRBV4-2	.	TRBJ1-1	.	CASSQEQYTEAFF	TGTGCCAGCAGCCAAGAACAGTACACTGAAGCTTTCTTT